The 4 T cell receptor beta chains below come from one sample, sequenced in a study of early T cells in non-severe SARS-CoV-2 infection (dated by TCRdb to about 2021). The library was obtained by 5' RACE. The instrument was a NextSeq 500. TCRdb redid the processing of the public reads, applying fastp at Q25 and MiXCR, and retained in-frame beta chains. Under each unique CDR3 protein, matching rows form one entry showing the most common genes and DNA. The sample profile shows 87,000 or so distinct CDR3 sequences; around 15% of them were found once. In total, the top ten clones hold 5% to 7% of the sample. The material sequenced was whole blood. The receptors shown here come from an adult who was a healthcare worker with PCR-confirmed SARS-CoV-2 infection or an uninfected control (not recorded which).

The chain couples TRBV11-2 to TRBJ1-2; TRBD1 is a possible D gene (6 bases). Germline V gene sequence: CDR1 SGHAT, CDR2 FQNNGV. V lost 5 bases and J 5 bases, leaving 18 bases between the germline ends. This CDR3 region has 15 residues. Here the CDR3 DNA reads TGTGCCAGCAGCCAGAGGGGGGCTAGGGGTTATGGCTACACCTTC. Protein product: CASSQRGARGYGYTF.

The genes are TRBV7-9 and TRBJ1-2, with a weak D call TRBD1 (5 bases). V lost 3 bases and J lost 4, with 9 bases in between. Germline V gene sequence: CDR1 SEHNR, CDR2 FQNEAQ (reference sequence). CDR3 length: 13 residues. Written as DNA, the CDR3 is TGTGCCAGCAGCTTTCCGGGGCTCTATGGCTACACCTTC. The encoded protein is CASSFPGLYGYTF. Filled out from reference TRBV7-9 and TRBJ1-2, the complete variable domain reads DTGVSQNPRHKITKRGQNVTFRCDPISEHNRLYWYRQTLGQGPEFLTYFQNEAQLEKSRLLSDRFSAERPKGSFSTLEIQRTEQGDSAMYLCASSFPGLYGYTFGSGTRLTVV.

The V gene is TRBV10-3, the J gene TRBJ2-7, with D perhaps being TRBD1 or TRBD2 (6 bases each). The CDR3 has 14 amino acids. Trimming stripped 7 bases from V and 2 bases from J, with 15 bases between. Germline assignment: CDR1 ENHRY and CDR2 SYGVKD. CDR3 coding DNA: TGTGCCATCAAACCCGGAGGGGGGACCTACGAGCAGTACTTC. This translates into CAIKPGGGTYEQYF.

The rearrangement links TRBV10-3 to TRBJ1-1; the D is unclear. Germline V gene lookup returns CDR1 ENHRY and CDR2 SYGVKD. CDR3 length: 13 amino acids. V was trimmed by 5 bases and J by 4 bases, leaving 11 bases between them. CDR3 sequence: CAISWIGGTEAFF. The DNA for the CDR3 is TGTGCCATCAGTTGGATAGGCGGCACTGAAGCTTTCTTT.